The 22 T cell receptor beta chains in this list originate from one sample, sequenced in a study of blood T cell dynamics during melanoma immunotherapy. Time point meaning: week 3, after first cycle of checkpoint inhibitor. Some clones are missing from TCRdb's copy, which holds only in-frame ones; the method was immunoSEQ multiplex PCR. Among 10,000 or so clones listed, 80% were seen once. The sequencing used blood, collected from a patient treated with checkpoint blockade. These receptors all stem from a human donor with melanoma.

The chain employs TRBV18 and TRBJ1-2; possibly TRBD1 for D (6 bases). V lost 3 bases and J 6 bases, leaving 8 bases between the germline ends. The germline V gene has CDR1 KGHSH and CDR2 LQKENI. This CDR3 is 12 amino acids long. The CDR3 loop reads CASSPRTDGYTF. As DNA, the CDR3 is TGTGCCAGCTCACCCCGGACAGATGGCTACACCTTC.

On this clone: At one boundary the junction diverges from the germline segment, which might be a read error. Additional DNA sequences in this sample encode the identical CDR3. V usage is TRBV19 and J usage is TRBJ1-5, with a tentative D call TRBD1 (5 bases). Germline-derived CDR1 and CDR2 are LNHDA and SQIVND (reference sequence). The CDR3 is 15 amino acids. CDR3 sequence reads: CASSIKGMGNQPQHF. The CDR3 coding sequence is TGTGCCAGTAGTATCAAGGGGATGGGCAATCAACCCCAGCATTTT. The full variable domain, completed using reference TRBV19 and TRBJ1-5, is DGGITQSPKYLFRKEGQNVTLSCEQNLNHDAMYWYRQDPGQGLRLIYYSQIVNDFQKGDIAEGYSVSREKKESFPLTVTSAQKNPTAFYLCASSIKGMGNQPQHFGDGTRLSIL.

The J gene is TRBJ2-3, the V gene TRBV5-1, with a weak D call TRBD2 (6 bases). The CDR3 runs 14 residues. The V and J ends lost 4 bases and 6 bases respectively, with 15 bases between them. The germline V gene has CDR1 SGHRS and CDR2 YFSETQ. The CDR3 loop is CASSLEGEADTQYF. The CDR3 nucleotides are TGCGCCAGCAGCCTGGAAGGGGAGGCGGATACGCAGTATTTT.

This CDR3 reads CASSQDPGSAYEQYV. Here the CDR3 DNA reads TGCGCCAGCAGCCAAGATCCGGGCTCGGCCTACGAGCAGTACGTC. The chain employs TRBV4-1 and TRBJ2-7; D gene unclear. CDR3 length equals 15 residues. The V gene lost 0 bases and the J gene lost 2 bases, with 11 bases spanning the gap. Germline V gives CDR1 MGHRA, CDR2 YSYEKL.

The V call is TRBV7-6, the J call TRBJ1-1; TRBD1 matches 11 bases. This CDR3 is built from 18 residues. Germline V gene sequence: CDR1 SGHVS, CDR2 FNYEAQ. After removal of 5 bases from V and 0 bases from J, the junction contained 11 bases not matched to a gene. CDR3 nucleotide sequence: TGTGCCAGCAGCCAAGTGGACAGGGGGCCTCTCATGAACACTGAAGCTTTCTTT. It yields the protein CASSQVDRGPLMNTEAFF.

The V call is TRBV19, the J call TRBJ2-1, with D tentatively TRBD2 (7 bases). Germline CDR1 is LNHDA and CDR2 is SQIVND (reference sequence). V lost 6 bases, J lost 7 bases, and 13 bases lay in between. The CDR3 is 13 amino acids. The CDR3 protein is CASRRGGGNEQFF. CDR3 DNA sequence: TGTGCCAGTAGGAGGGGGGGAGGAAATGAGCAGTTCTTC.

V gene TRBV6-5 combines with J gene TRBJ1-1, with D hard to call. Germline values: CDR1 MNHEY, CDR2 SVGAGI. This CDR3 region has 14 residues. V lost 4 bases, J lost 1 base, and 10 bases lay in between. This CDR3 reads CASSLTQPNTEAFF. The CDR3 coding sequence is TGTGCCAGCAGTTTGACACAACCGAACACTGAAGCTTTCTTT.

This clone was seen a handful of times. The CDR3 bases are TGTGCCACCAGCGCCGGACCGACTAGGAAATGGAGGTTTGCTAATGAAAAACTGTTTTTT. Protein: CATSAGPTRKWRFANEKLFF. The chain is built from TRBV15 and TRBJ1-4; D unclear. The CDR3 length is 20 residues. Germline V gives CDR1 LNHNV, CDR2 YYDKDF (reference sequence). Deletions cut 5 bases from V and 3 bases from J, with 28 bases between.

The V gene is TRBV19, the J gene TRBJ2-3, with D possibly matching TRBD1 (6 bases). Germline assignment: CDR1 LNHDA and CDR2 SQIVND (reference sequence). V shed 6 bases and J shed 2 bases, with 12 bases lying between them. This CDR3 comprises 14 residues. CDR3 in amino acids: CASRRTATTDTQYF. The DNA for the CDR3 is TGTGCCAGTAGGAGGACAGCGACCACAGATACGCAGTATTTT.

The rearrangement joins TRBV19 to TRBJ1-1; D is uncertain. Trimming left V 2 bases short and J 2 bases short, with 9 bases between. The CDR3 sequence is 14 residues long. Looked up from germline, CDR1 is LNHDA and CDR2 is SQIVND (reference sequence). CDR3 nucleotide sequence: TGTGCCAGTAGTATAAAGCCAGGAAACACTGAAGCTTTCTTT. The encoded protein is CASSIKPGNTEAFF. The variable domain in full, completed from reference TRBV19 and TRBJ1-1, reads DGGITQSPKYLFRKEGQNVTLSCEQNLNHDAMYWYRQDPGQGLRLIYYSQIVNDFQKGDIAEGYSVSREKKESFPLTVTSAQKNPTAFYLCASSIKPGNTEAFFGQGTRLTVV.

This chain uses TRBV7-9 with TRBJ2-5, with 9 bases lining up with TRBD2. The CDR3 consists of 16 residues. V was pared by 4 bases and J by 1 base, with 7 bases of the junction left unmatched. Germline lookup yields CDR1 SEHNR and CDR2 FQNEAQ (reference sequence). CDR3 protein: CASSSHGGGAQETQYF. CDR3 DNA sequence: TGTGCCAGCAGCTCCCATGGCGGGGGGGCCCAAGAGACCCAGTACTTC.

The gene calls are TRBV4-1 and TRBJ1-4, with 10 bases identical to TRBD1. From germline, CDR1 is MGHRA and CDR2 YSYEKL. This CDR3 has 16 residues. Trimming at V came to 3 bases and at J to 8 bases, leaving 9 bases not matched to a gene. The CDR3 sequence is CASSQGPGQGREKLFF. In DNA, the CDR3 is TGCGCCAGCAGCCAGGGACCGGGACAGGGGAGGGAAAAACTGTTTTTT.

This clone has only a few counts. The chain has TRBV2 and TRBJ2-7; D not resolved. V was trimmed by 4 bases and J by 3 bases, leaving 10 bases between them. CDR3 length: 13 amino acids. In germline, CDR1 is SNHLY, CDR2 FYNNEI. DNA for the CDR3: TGTGCCAGCAGTGCCAACCGAAACTACGAGCAGTACTTC. Its protein is CASSANRNYEQYF.

The V and J genes are TRBV11-2 and TRBJ1-2; D is unresolved. V was pared by 0 bases and J by 4 bases, with 12 bases between. Per the germline V gene, CDR1 is SGHAT and CDR2 is FQNNGV. The CDR3 totals 15 residues. The CDR3: CASSLDLVDLYGYTF. The CDR3 DNA sequence: TGTGCCAGCAGCTTAGATCTCGTGGATCTCTATGGCTACACCTTC.

The CDR3 DNA is TGCGCCAGCAGCCCCCATGGGGCGAACACTGAAGCTTTCTTT. It translates to CASSPHGANTEAFF. V and J are TRBV4-1 and TRBJ1-1; tentatively, D is TRBD1 (5 bases). Germline V gene lookup returns CDR1 MGHRA and CDR2 YSYEKL. V dropped 4 bases and J dropped 1 base, with 10 bases sitting between them. The CDR3 contains 14 residues.

The chain couples TRBV18 to TRBJ2-6; TRBD1 might be the D (6 bases). Trimming stripped 1 base from V and 0 bases from J, with 16 bases between. Germline V gene sequence: CDR1 KGHSH, CDR2 LQKENI. There are 19 residues in the CDR3. CDR3 residues: CASSPQTGHRSSGANVLTF. CDR3 coding DNA: TGTGCCAGCTCACCACAAACGGGACACCGTAGCTCTGGGGCCAACGTCCTGACTTTC.

This rearrangement joins TRBV30 to TRBJ1-5; 8 bases agree with TRBD1. The CDR3 spans 13 residues. The V and J ends lost 0 bases and 7 bases, in that order; junction bases with no gene match: 2. The germline gives CDR1 GTSNPN, CDR2 SVGIG (reference sequence). Here the CDR3 DNA reads TGTGCCTGGAGTGTACAGGGGGACCAGCCCCAGCATTTT. It codes for CAWSVQGDQPQHF.

This clone was detected a few times. The chain is built from TRBV2 and TRBJ2-7, with 8 positions matching TRBD1. The CDR3 has 15 residues. The germline gives CDR1 SNHLY, CDR2 FYNNEI. The trim removed 1 base at V and 5 bases at J, leaving 7 bases unmatched. This CDR3 is CASSEVQGAEDEQYF. DNA of the CDR3: TGTGCCAGCAGTGAAGTCCAGGGGGCAGAGGACGAGCAGTACTTC.

The chain carries TRBV5-1 and TRBJ2-3; 9 nucleotides match TRBD1. The CDR3 covers 14 residues. With V trimmed by 2 bases and J by 6 bases, 4 bases remained unmatched. Germline CDR1 SGHRS, CDR2 YFSETQ. The DNA for the CDR3 is TGCGCCAGCAGCTTACAGGGGGCTCGGGATACGCAGTATTTT. Amino acids: CASSLQGARDTQYF. The entire variable domain, with the rest obtained from reference TRBV5-1 and TRBJ2-3, is as follows: KAGVTQTPRYLIKTRGQQVTLSCSPISGHRSVSWYQQTPGQGLQFLFEYFSETQRNKGNFPGRFSGRQFSNSRSEMNVSTLELGDSALYLCASSLQGARDTQYFGPGTRLTVL.

This clone was observed once. The rearrangement uses TRBV4-3 and TRBJ1-1; D unresolved. From germline, CDR1 is LGHNA and CDR2 YSLEER. V was clipped by 8 bases and J by 2 bases, with 15 bases between them. This CDR3 has 14 amino acids. CDR3 residues: CASAKGSGNTEAFF. The CDR3 region has the DNA TGCGCCAGCGCGAAGGGTTCGGGAAACACTGAAGCTTTCTTT.

The V gene is TRBV11-2, the J gene TRBJ2-3, with D uncertain. Germline CDR1 reads SGHAT; CDR2 reads FQNNGV. The CDR3 covers 15 residues. Trimming cost V 3 bases and J 0 bases, with 10 bases left between them. The CDR3 bases are TGTGCCAGCAGCTTTTATCGAGGAAGCACAGATACGCAGTATTTT. This gives the protein CASSFYRGSTDTQYF.

The genes are TRBV29-1 and TRBJ1-2; TRBD1 is a possible D gene (5 bases). From germline, CDR1 is SQVTM and CDR2 ANQGSEA. V lost 0 bases and J 8 bases, leaving 13 bases between the germline ends. The CDR3 sequence is 13 residues long. The DNA of the CDR3 is TGCAGCGTTGAAGATCCAGGGACGGGGGGCTACACCTTC. Amino acid sequence: CSVEDPGTGGYTF.